The 3 T cell receptor beta chains below all came from one sample that was sequenced in a study of early T cells in non-severe SARS-CoV-2 infection. TCRdb called the 5' RACE reads again in MiXCR, with one record for every CDR3 protein. This sample has some 39,000 distinct CDR3 sequences, with 7% to 8% found just once. Sequencing was done on a sample of whole blood. These TCRs come from an adult who was a healthcare worker with PCR-confirmed SARS-CoV-2 infection or an uninfected control (not recorded which).

At least ten counts were recorded for this clonotype. This chain joins TRBV12-3 or TRBV12-4 and TRBJ2-3; D not resolved. The V end lost 4 bases, the J end lost 6 bases, and 14 bases lay between the germline ends. The length of the CDR3 is 14 residues. The CDR3 DNA reads TGTGCCAGCAGTTGGGGAAGCTGGGCTGATACGCAGTATTTT. It is translated as CASSWGSWADTQYF.

In this sample, this clonotype turned up many times. This chain connects TRBV11-2 to TRBJ2-1; D may match TRBD1 or TRBD2 (5 bases each). This CDR3 is 15 amino acids long. Trimming removed 2 bases at V and 5 bases at J, with 13 bases between. Germline V lookup: CDR1 SGHAT, CDR2 FQNNGV. CDR3 sequence reads: CASSLRSGTHNEQFF. In DNA, the CDR3 is TGTGCCAGCAGCTTAAGGTCGGGGACCCACAATGAGCAGTTCTTC.

In this sample, this clonotype turned up a few times. This chain joins TRBV28 and TRBJ1-3; D is uncertain. CDR3 length equals 15 residues. V dropped 5 bases and J dropped 2 bases, with 13 bases sitting between them. Germline V gene lookup returns CDR1 MDHEN and CDR2 SYDVKM. The CDR3 coding sequence is TGTGCCAGCAGTGGCGGTCTGGAGGCTGGAAACACCATATATTTT. Protein: CASSGGLEAGNTIYF.